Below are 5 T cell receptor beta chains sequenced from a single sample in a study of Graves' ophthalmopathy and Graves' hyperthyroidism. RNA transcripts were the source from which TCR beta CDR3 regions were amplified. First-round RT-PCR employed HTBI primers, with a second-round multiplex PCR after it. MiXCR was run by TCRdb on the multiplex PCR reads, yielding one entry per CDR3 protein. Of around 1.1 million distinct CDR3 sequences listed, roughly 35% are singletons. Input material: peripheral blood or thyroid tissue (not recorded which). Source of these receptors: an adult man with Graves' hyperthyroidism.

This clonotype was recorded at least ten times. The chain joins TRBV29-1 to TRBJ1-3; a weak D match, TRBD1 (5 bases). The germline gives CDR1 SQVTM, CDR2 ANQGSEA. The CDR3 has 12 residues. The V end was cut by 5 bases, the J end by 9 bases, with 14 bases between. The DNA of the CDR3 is TGCAGCGTTATCCGCGGGGACGGCACCATATATTTT. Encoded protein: CSVIRGDGTIYF.

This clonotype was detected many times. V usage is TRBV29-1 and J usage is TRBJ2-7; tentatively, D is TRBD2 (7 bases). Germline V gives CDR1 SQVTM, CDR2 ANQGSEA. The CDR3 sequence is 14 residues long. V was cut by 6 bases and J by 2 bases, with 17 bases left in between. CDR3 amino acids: CSVKGGDSAYEQYF. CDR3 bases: TGCAGCGTCAAGGGGGGGGATTCTGCCTACGAGCAGTACTTC.

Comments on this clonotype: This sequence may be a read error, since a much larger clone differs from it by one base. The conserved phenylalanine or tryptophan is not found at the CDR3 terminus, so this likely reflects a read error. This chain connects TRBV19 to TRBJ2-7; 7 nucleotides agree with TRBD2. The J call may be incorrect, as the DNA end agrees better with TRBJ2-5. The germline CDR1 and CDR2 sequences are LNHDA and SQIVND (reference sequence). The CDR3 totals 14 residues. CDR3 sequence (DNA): TGTGCCAGTAGTTGGACCGGGACTAAAGAGACCCAGTACCTC. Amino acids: CASSWTGTKETQYL.

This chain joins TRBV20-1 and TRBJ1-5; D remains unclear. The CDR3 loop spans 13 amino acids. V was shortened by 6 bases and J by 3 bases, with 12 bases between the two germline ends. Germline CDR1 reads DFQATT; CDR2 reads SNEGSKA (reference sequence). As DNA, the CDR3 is TGCAGTGCCCGCCGACCCCACAATCAGCCCCAGCATTTT. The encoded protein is CSARRPHNQPQHF.

Here the CDR3 DNA reads TGTGCCAGCGTTACCGGGACAGTTCGGAACACTGAAGCTTTCTTT. Translated: CASVTGTVRNTEAFF. The chain employs TRBV2 and TRBJ1-1; 7 bases align to TRBD1. V was pared by 8 bases and J by 1 base, with 10 bases of the junction left unmatched. The CDR3 is made up of 15 amino acids. In germline, CDR1 is SNHLY, CDR2 FYNNEI.